One and the same sample provided the 32 T cell receptor beta chains below, sequenced in a study of patients and donors after allogeneic stem cell transplantation. TCRdb processed the RT-PCR reads anew with MiXCR; each CDR3 protein has one entry. The data show roughly 960,000 distinct CDR3 sequences, roughly 17% seen once. The specimen was blood, either unsorted or a sorted T cell fraction (not recorded which). These receptors were taken from a human donor who was either an allogeneic HSCT recipient or a stem cell or donor lymphocyte infusion donor (not recorded which). It is not recorded whose cells these are; they may come from a transplant donor.

This clonotype was detected only a few times. The genes are TRBV7-2 and TRBJ2-5, with TRBD1 identical over 12 bases. V lost 5 bases to trimming and J lost 4 bases; unmatched junction nucleotides: 8. The germline V gene has CDR1 SGHTA and CDR2 FQGNSA. The CDR3 consists of 16 residues. The CDR3: CASSTWGQGARETQYF. In nucleotides, the CDR3 is TGTGCCAGCAGCACGTGGGGACAGGGGGCACGAGAGACCCAGTACTTC. Full variable domain (rest looked up from reference TRBV7-2 and TRBJ2-5): GAGVSQSPSNKVTEKGKDVELRCDPISGHTALYWYRQSLGQGLEFLIYFQGNSAPDKSGLPSDRFSAERTGGSVSTLTIQRTQQEDSAVYLCASSTWGQGARETQYFGPGTRLLVL.

This rearrangement joins TRBV7-9 to TRBJ2-7; TRBD1 agrees at 9 bases. V lost 5 bases, J lost 4 bases, and 6 bases stayed unmatched. The CDR3 consists of 14 residues. Germline V gives CDR1 SEHNR, CDR2 FQNEAQ (reference sequence). The CDR3 loop is CASSDRDRVYEQYF. CDR3 nucleotide sequence: TGTGCCAGCAGCGACCGGGACAGGGTGTACGAGCAGTACTTC.

The V and J genes are TRBV20-1 and TRBJ1-2; 9 bases map to TRBD1. The CDR3 spans 17 residues. V shed 4 bases and J 4 bases; nucleotides not matched to a gene: 16. CDR1 is DFQATT, CDR2 SNEGSKA, per germline (reference sequence). CDR3 sequence (DNA): TGCAGTGCTAAGGCCCTACCCGCGGGACAGGGCTTCTATGGCTACACCTTC. Translated, it gives CSAKALPAGQGFYGYTF.

This chain joins TRBV20-1 and TRBJ2-7; D may correspond to TRBD1 or TRBD2 (5 bases each). The V and J ends lost 0 bases and 2 bases respectively, with 8 bases between them. Germline V CDR1 and CDR2: DFQATT, SNEGSKA (reference sequence). The CDR3 spans 13 residues. The CDR3 nucleotides are TGCAGTGCTAGAGAGGGGGTTCCCTACGAGCAGTACTTC. This gives the protein CSAREGVPYEQYF.

This clonotype was recorded a few times. The chain employs TRBV20-1 and TRBJ1-1; 7 bases align to TRBD1. After removal of 4 bases from V and 6 bases from J, the junction contained 8 bases not matched to a gene. CDR1 DFQATT and CDR2 SNEGSKA come from the germline V gene (reference sequence). This CDR3 contains 13 residues. For the CDR3, the DNA is TGCAGTGCTACACCCCGGGGACAGCCTGAAGCTTTCTTT. Amino acids: CSATPRGQPEAFF.

This clonotype has more than one count but fewer than ten. The chain uses TRBV6-2 or TRBV6-3 and TRBJ2-1; perhaps TRBD2 as D (6 bases). The CDR3 loop spans 16 amino acids. Germline V gives CDR1 MNHEY, CDR2 SVGEGT. Trimming pared 2 bases from V and 2 bases from J, leaving 13 bases between. The CDR3 sequence is CASSYGGGAAYNEQFF. The CDR3 coding sequence is TGTGCCAGCAGTTACGGAGGCGGGGCAGCCTACAATGAGCAGTTCTTC.

J is TRBJ1-1 and V is TRBV20-1, with a tentative D call TRBD1 (6 bases). Germline lookup yields CDR1 DFQATT and CDR2 SNEGSKA (reference sequence). The CDR3 is 12 amino acids. The ends were cut back, 6 bases at V and 3 bases at J, with 11 bases in the middle. The CDR3: CSASRTDTEAFF. In DNA, the CDR3 is TGCAGTGCCAGCCGGACAGACACTGAAGCTTTCTTT.

This clonotype was counted only a few times. V and J are TRBV5-1 and TRBJ2-1; the match to TRBD1 covers 10 bases. V was clipped by 4 bases and J by 6 bases; unmatched bases: 7. The V gene's germline CDR1 is SGHRS and CDR2 YFSETQ. CDR3 length: 15 amino acids. CDR3 DNA sequence: TGCGCCAGCAGCGGCCGGGACAGGGGCAGCAATGAGCAGTTCTTC. This translates into CASSGRDRGSNEQFF.

This clonotype was detected many times. The CDR3 region is CASRGGTYNEQFF. CDR3 in DNA: TGTGCCAGCAGGGGGGGGACCTACAATGAGCAGTTCTTC. The chain joins TRBV7-9 to TRBJ2-1; TRBD2 aligns across 7 bases. Looked up from germline, CDR1 is SEHNR and CDR2 is FQNEAQ (reference sequence). CDR3 length: 13 amino acids. Losses at the gene ends were 6 bases for V and 2 bases for J; bases not matched to a gene: 1. The whole variable domain, filled in from reference TRBV7-9 and TRBJ2-1, reads DTGVSQNPRHKITKRGQNVTFRCDPISEHNRLYWYRQTLGQGPEFLTYFQNEAQLEKSRLLSDRFSAERPKGSFSTLEIQRTEQGDSAMYLCASRGGTYNEQFFGPGTRLTVL.

This clonotype has a handful of counts. The rearrangement uses TRBV7-2 and TRBJ2-3; unclear D gene. Germline V gives CDR1 SGHTA, CDR2 FQGNSA. The CDR3 spans 14 residues. V lost 4 bases and J lost 7, with 15 bases in between. CDR3 residues: CASSSQVGLNTQYF. The CDR3 nucleotides read TGTGCCAGCAGCTCCCAAGTCGGGCTCAATACGCAGTATTTT. Variable domain in full (rest from reference TRBV7-2 and TRBJ2-3): GAGVSQSPSNKVTEKGKDVELRCDPISGHTALYWYRQSLGQGLEFLIYFQGNSAPDKSGLPSDRFSAERTGGSVSTLTIQRTQQEDSAVYLCASSSQVGLNTQYFGPGTRLTVL.

The V gene is TRBV20-1, the J gene TRBJ2-1; TRBD1 or TRBD2 may be the D gene (5 bases each). Trimming removed 2 bases from V and 3 bases from J, with 11 bases in between. CDR3 length: 14 amino acids. The germline V gene encodes CDR1 DFQATT and CDR2 SNEGSKA (reference sequence). Here the CDR3 DNA reads TGCAGTGCTAGAAGCGGACAACACTACAATGAGCAGTTCTTC. It yields the protein CSARSGQHYNEQFF.

The rearrangement links TRBV12-3 or TRBV12-4 to TRBJ1-6, with D tentatively TRBD1 (5 bases). This CDR3 has 15 amino acids. V gave up 7 bases and J gave up 7 bases, with 17 bases separating them. In DNA form, the CDR3 reads TGTGCCAGCAAAAGGGACCGTCGGGCCAATTCACCCCTCCACTTT. This gives the protein CASKRDRRANSPLHF.

J is TRBJ2-3 and V is TRBV11-3, with TRBD2 as a possible D gene (5 bases). This CDR3 spans 15 amino acids. Germline CDR1 reads SGHNT; CDR2 reads YENEEA. V was shortened by 6 bases and J by 6 bases, with 19 bases between the two germline ends. CDR3 DNA: TGTGCCAGCAGAGCTCAAGAGAGAGGGCACGATACGCAGTATTTT. Translating it yields CASRAQERGHDTQYF.

The chain is built from TRBV19 and TRBJ2-7, with no clear D. The CDR3 length is 12 residues. Trimming left V 3 bases short and J 3 bases short, with 6 bases between. Germline V gives CDR1 LNHDA, CDR2 SQIVND (reference sequence). Written as DNA, the CDR3 is TGTGCCAGTAGTATTGTGGGCTACGAGCAGTACTTC. Encoded protein: CASSIVGYEQYF.

DNA of the CDR3: TGTGCCAGCAGTTCTGGACAGTGGTGGAATTTGTATGGCTACACCTTC. Its translation is CASSSGQWWNLYGYTF. This chain joins TRBV28 and TRBJ1-2; D is perhaps TRBD1 (6 bases). Germline V gene sequence: CDR1 MDHEN, CDR2 SYDVKM. The germline V and J ends were trimmed by 4 bases and 5 bases, with 20 bases remaining between them. The CDR3 covers 16 residues.

V usage is TRBV2 and J usage is TRBJ2-1; 9 bases line up with TRBD1. This CDR3 comprises 14 residues. Per germline, CDR1 SNHLY and CDR2 FYNNEI. The V segment lost 10 bases and the J segment 6 bases; nucleotides outside the gene matches: 10. The CDR3 spells CANRRTGEFNEQFF. The CDR3 nucleotides are TGTGCCAACCGCAGGACAGGGGAGTTCAATGAGCAGTTCTTC.

The CDR3 DNA reads as TGTGCCTGGAGTGTAGGGCCAGGCAGAGGGAATGAGCAGTTCTTC. Its translation: CAWSVGPGRGNEQFF. The rearrangement joins TRBV30 to TRBJ2-1; D may be TRBD2 (5 bases). CDR3 length equals 15 residues. From germline, CDR1 is GTSNPN and CDR2 SVGIG (reference sequence). V shed 0 bases and J shed 7 bases, with 16 bases lying between them.

This clonotype appeared a few times. The J gene is TRBJ2-7, the V gene TRBV25-1, with 7 bases lining up with TRBD2. V lost 5 bases to trimming and J lost 3 bases; unmatched junction nucleotides: 7. CDR1 and CDR2 (germline): MGHDK, SYGVNS. This CDR3 is 14 amino acids long. In DNA form, the CDR3 reads TGTGCCAGCAGTAGGAGGGAGGGACTCTACGAGCAGTACTTC. Its translation: CASSRREGLYEQYF.

The chain has TRBV7-9 and TRBJ2-1; TRBD2 matches at 11 bases. Germline CDR1 and CDR2: SEHNR and FQNEAQ (reference sequence). This CDR3 contains 15 residues. With V trimmed by 2 bases and J by 7 bases, 4 bases remained unmatched. The DNA of the CDR3 is TGTGCCAGCAGCTTACCTAGCGGGGGGAGGAATGAGCAGTTCTTC. Translating gives CASSLPSGGRNEQFF.

CDR3 residues: CASSYSQGRGYTF. In DNA, the CDR3 is TGTGCCAGCAGTTACTCCCAGGGGAGAGGCTACACCTTC. The rearrangement joins TRBV6-5 to TRBJ1-2, with D maybe TRBD1 (6 bases). V lost 0 bases to trimming and J lost 8 bases, with 10 bases between them. The CDR3 has 13 residues. From germline, CDR1 is MNHEY and CDR2 SVGAGI.

This clonotype was found many times. The chain links TRBV5-5 to TRBJ2-3; the D is unclear. Germline CDR1 and CDR2: SGHKS and YYEKEE (reference sequence). CDR3 length equals 13 residues. Trimming removed 4 bases from V and 6 bases from J, with 12 bases in between. This CDR3 reads CASSLVSRDTQYF. DNA for the CDR3: TGTGCCAGCAGCCTGGTTTCCAGGGATACGCAGTATTTT.

This chain uses TRBV7-8 with TRBJ2-7; D uncertain. The CDR3 sequence is 14 residues long. Germline assignment: CDR1 SGHVS and CDR2 FQNEAQ. V was shortened by 5 bases and J by 0 bases, with 11 bases between the two germline ends. The CDR3 nucleotides are TGTGCCAGCAGCCCCCTTCGCGTCTCCTACGAGCAGTACTTC. Translating it yields CASSPLRVSYEQYF.

At least ten counts were recorded for this clonotype. J is TRBJ2-2 and V is TRBV10-3; 13 bases line up with TRBD2. This CDR3 contains 18 residues. Germline trimming cut 0 bases from V and 2 bases from J; bases unmatched to any gene: 3. The germline CDR1 and CDR2 sequences are ENHRY and SYGVKD. The CDR3 DNA reads as TGTGCCATCAGTGAGTCTAGGACTAGCGGGAGAAACACCGGGGAGCTGTTTTTT. Protein sequence: CAISESRTSGRNTGELFF.

This rearrangement joins TRBV11-2 to TRBJ1-1; 7 bases fit TRBD1. Germline V gene data show CDR1 as SGHAT and CDR2 as FQNNGV. The CDR3 is made up of 16 amino acids. With 7 bases clipped from V and 6 bases from J, the junction kept 17 bases outside the gene matches. CDR3 protein: CASNTYDRDRDPEAFF. The CDR3, as DNA: TGTGCCAGCAACACCTACGACAGGGACAGAGACCCTGAAGCTTTCTTT.

This clonotype was counted ten times or more. The J gene is TRBJ2-2, the V gene TRBV7-2, with D unresolved. The CDR3 extends over 12 amino acids. V lost 5 bases, J lost 6 bases, and 7 bases lay in between. Germline V lookup: CDR1 SGHTA, CDR2 FQGNSA. CDR3 in DNA: TGTGCCAGCAGCCAAGGGTCCGGGGAGCTGTTTTTT. As protein: CASSQGSGELFF.

This clonotype has only a few counts. The genes are TRBV5-1 and TRBJ2-7, with D perhaps being TRBD1 or TRBD2 (5 bases each). The CDR3 loop spans 13 amino acids. CDR1 is SGHRS, CDR2 YFSETQ, per germline. Trimming pared 4 bases from V and 6 bases from J, leaving 14 bases between. The CDR3 nucleotides read TGCGCCAGCAGCCGGGACCGTCTCGGCGAGCAGTACTTC. Translated: CASSRDRLGEQYF.

The V gene is TRBV6-1, the J gene TRBJ1-1, with D perhaps matching TRBD1 (6 bases). The V gene lost 6 bases and the J gene lost 4 bases, with 24 bases spanning the gap. Germline V gives CDR1 MNHNS, CDR2 SASEGT. The length of the CDR3 is 17 residues. In nucleotides, the CDR3 is TGTGCCAGCAGACTCACCGGGACACCCAAAGGGACCACTGAAGCTTTCTTT. Amino acids: CASRLTGTPKGTTEAFF.

In nucleotides, the CDR3 is TGTGCCACCAGCAGATTCGACCTCGGGCGGGATGGCTACACCTTC. Its translation is CATSRFDLGRDGYTF. The chain links TRBV15 to TRBJ1-2; D is ambiguous. The CDR3 sequence is 15 residues long. Germline assignment: CDR1 LNHNV and CDR2 YYDKDF (reference sequence). The V gene lost 2 bases and the J gene lost 6 bases, with 16 bases spanning the gap.

This clonotype was found a few times. The gene calls are TRBV20-1 and TRBJ2-4, with 12 bases that match TRBD2. Germline CDR1 DFQATT, CDR2 SNEGSKA (reference sequence). V was clipped by 1 base and J by 8 bases; unmatched bases: 6. The CDR3 covers 15 residues. The DNA of the CDR3 is TGCAGTGCTAGAGGAATCAGACTAGCGGGAGACATTCAGTACTTC. This translates into CSARGIRLAGDIQYF.

This chain links TRBV6-1 with TRBJ1-5; 8 bases map to TRBD1. Looked up from germline, CDR1 is MNHNS and CDR2 is SASEGT. The CDR3 contains 15 residues. With 5 bases clipped from V and 4 bases from J, the junction kept 7 bases outside the gene matches. CDR3 amino acids: CASSPGTGQNQPQHF. The CDR3 DNA sequence: TGTGCCAGCAGTCCCGGGACAGGACAGAATCAGCCCCAGCATTTT.

The J gene is TRBJ2-7, the V gene TRBV12-3 or TRBV12-4, with D tentatively TRBD1 (7 bases). The CDR3 has 15 residues. Deletions cut 7 bases from V and 0 bases from J, with 16 bases between. The CDR3 sequence: CASTSGGGGSYEQYF. The CDR3 coding sequence is TGTGCCAGCACCTCAGGAGGGGGCGGCTCCTACGAGCAGTACTTC.

This chain links TRBV6-5 with TRBJ2-1, with TRBD1 as a possible D gene (6 bases). Per germline, CDR1 MNHEY and CDR2 SVGAGI. Trimming took off 7 bases at V and 7 bases at J, with 11 bases between the two ends. This CDR3 comprises 12 residues. This chain's CDR3 is CASTSQGNEQFF. For the CDR3, the DNA is TGTGCCAGCACCAGCCAGGGGAATGAGCAGTTCTTC.